This T cell receptor beta chain is from a study of radiotherapy plus CTLA-4 blockade in lung cancer. Background on the study: Objective responses were recorded in around 18% of patients, with disease control recorded in 25% to 40%. Study-wide points: Clones of tumor-derived TCRs expanded in blood after radiotherapy plus ipilimumab.

This clone was seen a single time. Its matching antigen is unknown. Assay: immunoSEQ multiplex PCR; the TCRdb copy retains only in-frame clones and omits some. The table shows 65,000 to 100,000 clones, with around 83% occurring only once. CDR3 length equals 13 residues. The germline V gene encodes CDR1 SGHRS and CDR2 YFSETQ. With V trimmed by 7 bases and J by 2 bases, 5 bases remained unmatched. Treatment of patients with chemo-refractory metastatic non-small-cell lung cancer consisted of focal radiation plus CTLA-4 blockade with ipilimumab. The V and J genes are TRBV5-1 and TRBJ2-5; 7 positions agree with TRBD1. The clonotype comes from a human donor with non-small cell lung cancer who had stable disease on radiotherapy plus ipilimumab. The source material was peripheral blood, sampled from a patient treated with radiotherapy plus ipilimumab. The CDR3 loop is CASSRQGQETQYF. CDR3 nucleotides: TGCGCCAGCTCAAGACAGGGACAAGAGACCCAGTACTTC.